The clone carrying this T cell receptor (beta chain) has ten or more counts. The antigen remains undetermined. A much larger clone differs from this one at a single base, so this may be a read error. The source of the sample is a study of breast tumors, draining lymph nodes, adjacent tissues. Study outcomes and limitations: Tumor TCR diversity was below lymph nodes but above nontumor tissue. Luminal-like breast cancer showed significantly higher tumor–nontumor repertoire similarity than basal-like. Most tumor T cells seemingly derive from lymph node, then expand in tumor.

MiXCR, applied by TCRdb to the multiplex PCR reads, yields one record per CDR3 protein. Of more than 20,000 distinct CDR3 sequences listed, approximately 49% are singletons. This CDR3 is 14 amino acids long. J was trimmed by 9 bases and V by 6 bases; bases with no gene match: 13. Germline assignment: CDR1 DFQATT and CDR2 SNEGSKA (reference sequence). The sequencing sample was made of breast tumor tissue. The V call is TRBV20-1, the J call TRBJ2-1; TRBD2 matches 8 bases. The sequence was obtained from a female donor with breast cancer. Some clones in this sample may be carry-over from other donors' samples. CDR3 DNA sequence: TGCAGTGCCACCGGGACTAGGGATTCTCCTGAGCAGTTCTTC. Amino acids: CSATGTRDSPEQFF.